This T cell receptor beta chain was observed in a study of blood T cell repertoires in COVID-19. This clone was picked up a small number of times. TCRdb's table, derived via immunoSEQ multiplex PCR, lists solely in-frame clones and lacks some. The profile shows roughly 100,000 clones, roughly 80% of them singletons. Germline trimming cut 3 bases from V and 4 bases from J; bases unmatched to any gene: 11. The germline V gene has CDR1 SGHRS and CDR2 YFSETQ. The CDR3 loop spans 17 amino acids. The chain has TRBV5-1 and TRBJ2-1; the match to TRBD2 covers 9 bases. Sequencing was done on a sample of peripheral blood. This clonotype originated in a man aged 55 to 69 with acute or convalescent COVID-19. CDR3 loop: CASSSSPSGTAYNEQFF. CDR3 in DNA: TGCGCCAGCAGCTCCAGCCCTAGCGGGACAGCTTACAATGAGCAGTTCTTC. Variable domain in full (rest from reference TRBV5-1 and TRBJ2-1): KAGVTQTPRYLIKTRGQQVTLSCSPISGHRSVSWYQQTPGQGLQFLFEYFSETQRNKGNFPGRFSGRQFSNSRSEMNVSTLELGDSALYLCASSSSPSGTAYNEQFFGPGTRLTVL.